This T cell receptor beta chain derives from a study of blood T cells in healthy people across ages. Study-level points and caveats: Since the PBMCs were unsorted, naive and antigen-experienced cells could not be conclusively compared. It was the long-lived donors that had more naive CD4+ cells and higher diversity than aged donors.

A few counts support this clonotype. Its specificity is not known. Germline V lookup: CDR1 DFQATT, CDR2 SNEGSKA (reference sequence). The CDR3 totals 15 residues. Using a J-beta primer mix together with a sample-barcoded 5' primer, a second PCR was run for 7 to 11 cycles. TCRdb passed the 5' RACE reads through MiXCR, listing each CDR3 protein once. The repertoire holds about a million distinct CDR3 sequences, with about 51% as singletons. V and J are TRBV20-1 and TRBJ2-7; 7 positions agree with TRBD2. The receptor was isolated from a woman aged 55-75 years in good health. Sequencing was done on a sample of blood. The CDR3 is CSVRHSPGGSYEQYF. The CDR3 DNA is TGCAGCGTAAGACATAGTCCGGGAGGTTCCTACGAGCAGTACTTC.